The 22 T cell receptor beta chains in this list originate from one sample, sequenced in a study of T cells in Graves' hyperthyroidism and ophthalmopathy. The source material, RNA transcripts, was used to amplify TCR beta CDR3 regions. An initial round of RT-PCR targeting the TCR CDR3 relied on the HTBI primer set. TCRdb reanalysed the multiplex PCR reads using MiXCR and keeps one entry per CDR3 protein. The data show fewer than 600,000 distinct CDR3 sequences, approximately 15% seen once. The sample taken for sequencing was blood. The receptors come from a woman under 30 with Graves' hyperthyroidism.

This clonotype was seen repeatedly, ten times or more. The chain recombines TRBV14 with TRBJ2-2, with D uncertain. The CDR3 runs 13 residues. V lost 4 bases and J lost 5, with 8 bases in between. Germline V gene lookup returns CDR1 SGHDN and CDR2 FVKESK. The CDR3 DNA follows: TGTGCCAGCAGCCCTCTAGGAACCGGGGAGCTGTTTTTT. It encodes CASSPLGTGELFF.

At least ten counts were recorded for this clonotype. The chain uses TRBV11-2 and TRBJ2-5; D unresolved. Germline V gene data show CDR1 as SGHAT and CDR2 as FQNNGV. The V end lost 2 bases, the J end lost 0 bases, and 7 bases lay between the germline ends. This CDR3 has 14 residues. CDR3 nucleotides: TGTGCCAGCAGCTTAAGTCTGTACCAAGAGACCCAGTACTTC. Translation: CASSLSLYQETQYF.

The sample holds many counts of this clonotype. The chain links TRBV20-1 to TRBJ2-1, with 8 bases lining up with TRBD2. J was trimmed by 7 bases and V by 7 bases; bases with no gene match: 9. Germline V gene sequence: CDR1 DFQATT, CDR2 SNEGSKA (reference sequence). The CDR3 is made up of 13 amino acids. As DNA, the CDR3 is TGCAGTGTCGCTAGCGGGTCGGCAAATGAGCAGTTCTTC. This sequence encodes CSVASGSANEQFF.

The rearrangement joins TRBV20-1 to TRBJ2-2; the D gene is possibly TRBD2 (6 bases). This CDR3 has 16 amino acids. From germline, CDR1 is DFQATT and CDR2 SNEGSKA (reference sequence). Trimming removed 0 bases at V and 4 bases at J, with 15 bases between. The CDR3 bases are TGCAGTGCTAGAGATCAACTAGCCCCCCGCACCGGGGAGCTGTTTTTT. It is translated as CSARDQLAPRTGELFF.

In this sample, this clonotype turned up many times. CDR3 nucleotides: TGTGCCACCAGCAGAGATAATACAGGGGGCAATGAGCAGTTCTTC. Residues: CATSRDNTGGNEQFF. The V call is TRBV15, the J call TRBJ2-1, with 8 bases aligning to TRBD1. J lost 6 bases, V lost 0 bases, and 4 bases had no gene match. The germline V gene encodes CDR1 LNHNV and CDR2 YYDKDF (reference sequence). CDR3 length: 15 amino acids.

The chain has TRBV4-2 and TRBJ1-1; D remains ambiguous. The CDR3 is 14 residues long. CDR1 and CDR2 from the germline V gene are LGHNA and YNFKEQ. The ends were cut back, 0 bases at V and 7 bases at J, with 12 bases in the middle. The CDR3 reads CASSQEIARIEAFF. The CDR3, as DNA: TGTGCCAGCAGCCAAGAGATTGCCCGTATTGAAGCTTTCTTT.

This clonotype was observed at least ten times. The chain uses TRBV12-3 or TRBV12-4 and TRBJ2-3; D not certain. There are 13 residues in the CDR3. V lost 3 bases and J lost 4, with 8 bases in between. In nucleotides, the CDR3 is TGTGCCAGCAGTTTGACCGGTCCAGATACGCAGTATTTT. As protein: CASSLTGPDTQYF.

This clonotype was recorded many times. This chain joins TRBV19 and TRBJ1-5, with D possibly being TRBD1 (5 bases). Trimming took 3 bases from V and 3 from J, leaving 12 bases between them. Germline CDR1 LNHDA, CDR2 SQIVND (reference sequence). The CDR3 totals 15 residues. The CDR3 region has the DNA TGTGCCAGTAGTATCTCTGAAGGGGACAATCAGCCCCAGCATTTT. This gives the protein CASSISEGDNQPQHF.

This clonotype was counted only a few times. The gene calls are TRBV27 and TRBJ2-7; D remains unclear. CDR1 is MNHEY and CDR2 is SMNVEV in the germline V gene (reference sequence). CDR3 size: 13 residues. V was clipped by 5 bases and J by 0 bases, with 8 bases between them. The CDR3, as DNA: TGTGCCAGCAGTCTTATCCACTCCTACGAGCAGTACTTC. Residues: CASSLIHSYEQYF.

The chain couples TRBV19 to TRBJ2-7, with D unclear. Germline assignment: CDR1 LNHDA and CDR2 SQIVND (reference sequence). The V gene lost 1 base and the J gene lost 1 base, with 11 bases spanning the gap. This CDR3 region has 15 residues. CDR3 coding DNA: TGTGCCAGTAGTATAGGACCTTCTCCTTCCTACGAGCAGTACTTC. It translates to CASSIGPSPSYEQYF.

This CDR3 reads CASCAGQGVLTGELFF. CDR3 in DNA: TGCGCCAGCTGTGCCGGACAGGGGGTTTTGACCGGGGAGCTGTTTTTT. The chain combines TRBV10-2 with TRBJ2-2; 10 bases are shared with TRBD1. The junction had 11 bases not matched to a gene; V was cut back by 8 bases and J by 5 bases. Germline V gene lookup returns CDR1 WSHSY and CDR2 SAAADI. The CDR3 is made up of 16 amino acids.

This clonotype was recorded a few times. The CDR3 DNA sequence: TGTGCCAGCAGCTTAGATTCGCGAGGAACAGAGACCCAGTACTTC. Translated, it gives CASSLDSRGTETQYF. This chain connects TRBV7-2 to TRBJ2-5; D remains ambiguous. Germline CDR1 and CDR2: SGHTA and FQGNSA. V dropped 1 base and J dropped 4 bases, with 13 bases sitting between them. The CDR3 runs 15 residues.

This clonotype was recorded many times. The rearrangement uses TRBV10-3 and TRBJ2-7; no reliable D call. The CDR3 contains 15 residues. The germline V gene encodes CDR1 ENHRY and CDR2 SYGVKD. The V gene lost 6 bases and the J gene lost 2 bases, with 17 bases spanning the gap. This CDR3 reads CAISAGSLGTYEQYF. The DNA of the CDR3 is TGTGCCATCAGCGCCGGGTCCCTAGGAACCTACGAGCAGTACTTC.

V usage is TRBV2 and J usage is TRBJ2-2; 7 positions agree with TRBD2. The CDR3 length is 14 residues. CDR1 SNHLY and CDR2 FYNNEI come from the germline V gene. J was trimmed by 3 bases and V by 6 bases; bases with no gene match: 4. In DNA form, the CDR3 reads TGTGCCAGCAGGGGACTATCAGACACCGGGGAGCTGTTTTTT. As protein: CASRGLSDTGELFF.

This clonotype was picked up a small number of times. The gene calls are TRBV19 and TRBJ1-2; 7 bases match TRBD1. The V segment lost 7 bases and the J segment 8 bases; nucleotides outside the gene matches: 7. Germline V gene sequence: CDR1 LNHDA, CDR2 SQIVND (reference sequence). The CDR3 length is 12 residues. Here the CDR3 reads CASTSTGIGYTF. The CDR3 DNA is TGTGCCAGTACTTCGACAGGGATAGGCTACACCTTC.

The table lists this clonotype with many counts. V gene TRBV29-1 combines with J gene TRBJ1-1; D unclear. V lost 6 bases and J lost 4, with 15 bases in between. This CDR3 region has 13 residues. Germline CDR1 SQVTM, CDR2 ANQGSEA. The CDR3 region has the DNA TGCAGCGTACCAGGTGTTCAGGCCACTGAAGCTTTCTTT. Its protein product is CSVPGVQATEAFF.

This clonotype was seen many times. V gene TRBV11-1 combines with J gene TRBJ2-1; 7 nucleotides match TRBD2. Germline V gene sequence: CDR1 SGHAT, CDR2 FQDESV (reference sequence). This CDR3 has 15 residues. The V gene end was trimmed by 6 bases and the J gene end by 1 base; junction bases not matched to a gene: 6. The DNA for the CDR3 is TGTGCCAGCAGTCCTAGCGGAAGGTCCTACAATGAGCAGTTCTTC. Its translation: CASSPSGRSYNEQFF.

This clonotype was detected only a few times. The chain has TRBV12-3 or TRBV12-4 and TRBJ2-7; D gene ambiguous. This CDR3 spans 13 amino acids. Trimming pared 2 bases from V and 0 bases from J, leaving 5 bases between. The CDR3 reads CASSLQSSYEQYF. The CDR3 DNA follows: TGTGCCAGCAGTTTACAGAGCTCCTACGAGCAGTACTTC.

There are many counts of this clonotype. This rearrangement joins TRBV12-3 or TRBV12-4 to TRBJ2-7; 10 bases align to TRBD1. This CDR3 comprises 15 residues. J was trimmed by 4 bases and V by 6 bases; bases with no gene match: 9. CDR3 sequence: CASRPKTGGQYEQYF. CDR3 in DNA: TGTGCCAGCAGACCTAAGACAGGGGGCCAGTACGAGCAGTACTTC.

This chain joins TRBV12-3 or TRBV12-4 and TRBJ2-1; TRBD2 agrees at 16 bases. J lost 8 bases, V lost 3 bases, and 7 bases had no gene match. The CDR3 runs 17 residues. This chain's CDR3 is CASSFRPGLAGGYEQFF. The DNA for the CDR3 is TGTGCCAGCAGTTTTAGGCCGGGACTAGCGGGAGGGTATGAGCAGTTCTTC.

The chain joins TRBV19 to TRBJ1-3; D unresolved. The V end was cut by 10 bases, the J end by 0 bases, with 4 bases between. The CDR3 is 11 residues long. Germline assignment: CDR1 LNHDA and CDR2 SQIVND (reference sequence). This CDR3 is CATRSGNTIYF. In DNA form, the CDR3 reads TGTGCCACCCGCTCTGGAAACACCATATATTTT.

This clonotype showed up many times. This chain connects TRBV7-2 to TRBJ2-1; 7 bases are shared with TRBD2. From germline, CDR1 is SGHTA and CDR2 FQGNSA. V was clipped by 0 bases and J by 6 bases; unmatched bases: 5. CDR3 length equals 15 residues. The CDR3 DNA follows: TGTGCCAGCAGCTTAGCGCCCCTAGCGGCCAATGAGCAGTTCTTC. As protein: CASSLAPLAANEQFF.